This is a list of T cell receptor beta chains from one sample in a study of cytomegalovirus exposure and HLA in healthy donors. This table comes from immunoSEQ multiplex PCR, and its TCRdb copy is limited to in-frame clones, with some not included. Of more than 110,000 clones detected, 75% to 80% appear once; the ten largest clones hold roughly 4.3%. Specimen: PBMCs. The receptors here all came from a male donor in good health and CMV-seronegative. Each CDR3 is given with its conserved first and last residue. D genes are given only for firm matches. Clone size appears in some rows only: once, few, many, or a class for an expanded clone.

J: TRBJ2-7; size: few; D: TRBD2; V: TRBV11-2; DNA: TGTGCCAGCAGCTTAGGCGGGGGAGGTTACGAGCAGTACTTC; CDR3: CASSLGGGGYEQYF
J: TRBJ2-3; size: NA; D: NA; V: TRBV18; DNA: TGTGCCAGCCGAACGGGGGGCGATACGCAGTATTTT; CDR3: CASRTGGDTQYF
J: TRBJ2-2; size: NA; D: TRBD2; V: TRBV9; DNA: TGTGCCAGCAGCGTAGCTGGGGGGACTAGCCCCGGGGAGCTGTTTTTT; CDR3: CASSVAGGTSPGELFF
J: TRBJ1-6; size: few; D: TRBD1; V: TRBV4-1; DNA: TGCGCCAGCAGCGACGGACAGGCGCCCTCCTATAATTCACCCCTCCACTTT; CDR3: CASSDGQAPSYNSPLHF
J: TRBJ2-1; size: NA; D: TRBD2; V: TRBV7-6; DNA: TGTGCCAGCAACTTAGCGGGGGGGTATGAGCAGTTCTTC; CDR3: CASNLAGGYEQFF
J: TRBJ1-5; size: NA; D: NA; V: TRBV18; DNA: TGTGCCAGCTCACCGGGGCCAGATCAGCCCCAGCATTTT; CDR3: CASSPGPDQPQHF
J: TRBJ1-3; size: NA; D: NA; V: TRBV19; DNA: TGTGCCAGTAGTATAGATCAAGAGGGAAACACCATATATTTT; CDR3: CASSIDQEGNTIYF
J: TRBJ1-6; size: once; D: NA; V: TRBV4-2; DNA: TGTGCCAGCAGCCAAGAAGAGGCAGGGGCCGTCTATAATTCACCCCTCCACTTT; CDR3: CASSQEEAGAVYNSPLHF
J: TRBJ2-5; size: NA; D: TRBD1; V: TRBV7-6; DNA: TGTGCCAGCAGCTACGACAGGGGGCGCGGGGAGACCCAGTACTTC; CDR3: CASSYDRGRGETQYF
J: TRBJ2-3; size: NA; D: NA; V: TRBV7-3; DNA: TGTGCCAGCAGCCCCACGACACGCCGCACAGATACGCAGTATTTT; CDR3: CASSPTTRRTDTQYF
J: TRBJ2-4; size: few; D: TRBD2; V: TRBV5-1; DNA: TGCGCCAGCAGCTCCATGGCGGGGGGGTTCCTAGCCAAAAACATTCAGTACTTC; CDR3: CASSSMAGGFLAKNIQYF
J: TRBJ2-7; size: once; D: NA; V: TRBV5-1; DNA: TGCGCCAGCAGCTTGGCCCAGAACGGGAGAGGCGGCGAGCAGTACTTC; CDR3: CASSLAQNGRGGEQYF
J: TRBJ1-1; size: NA; D: NA; V: TRBV27; DNA: TGTGCCAGCAGTTTCTTTCGGGGACAAATGAACACTGAAGCTTTCTTT; CDR3: CASSFFRGQMNTEAFF
J: TRBJ2-1; size: few; D: NA; V: TRBV25-1; DNA: TGTGCCAGCAGTGAATTTGGGGGGGGGCTCTATGAGCAGTTCTTC; CDR3: CASSEFGGGLYEQFF
J: TRBJ2-3; size: NA; D: NA; V: TRBV11-3; DNA: TGTGCCAGCAGCTTAGGGCTAGTGTCGGATACGCAGTATTTT; CDR3: CASSLGLVSDTQYF
J: TRBJ2-2; size: NA; D: TRBD2; V: TRBV2; DNA: TGTGCCAGCACTCTAGCGGGGACCCCCGGGGAGCTGTTTTTT; CDR3: CASTLAGTPGELFF
J: TRBJ1-3; size: medium-sized; D: NA; V: TRBV13; DNA: TGTGCCAGCAGCGACGGCCCCGGGGGGAGAAACACCATATATTTT; CDR3: CASSDGPGGRNTIYF
J: TRBJ1-5; size: NA; D: NA; V: TRBV9; DNA: TGTGCCAGCAGCGTAGGTGCAGGGGTGGAAAATCAGCCCCAGCATTTT; CDR3: CASSVGAGVENQPQHF
J: TRBJ2-7; size: once; D: NA; V: TRBV7-6; DNA: TGTGCCTCTGGGGAGGTATTTGGTTCCTACGAGCAGTACTTC; CDR3: CASGEVFGSYEQYF
J: TRBJ2-7; size: NA; D: NA; V: TRBV7-2; DNA: TGTGCCAGCAGCTTAGCGCTGACAGCCGAGCAGTACTTC; CDR3: CASSLALTAEQYF
J: TRBJ1-5; size: NA; D: NA; V: TRBV10-3; DNA: TGTGCCATCAGTGATGAGAACAATCAGCCCCAGCATTTT; CDR3: CAISDENNQPQHF
J: TRBJ2-1; size: NA; D: TRBD2; V: TRBV7-9; DNA: TGTGCCAGCAGCTTAGAGCATTTAGCGGGGTACAATGAGCAGTTCTTC; CDR3: CASSLEHLAGYNEQFF
J: TRBJ2-3; size: NA; D: NA; V: TRBV5-4; DNA: TGTGCCAGCAGCTTGTTTGGGGGGTCAGATACGCAGTATTTT; CDR3: CASSLFGGSDTQYF
J: TRBJ2-7; size: NA; D: NA; V: TRBV11-2; DNA: TGTGCCAGCAGCTTAGGGAGTTGGGAGGACGAGCAGTACTTC; CDR3: CASSLGSWEDEQYF
J: TRBJ2-5; size: NA; D: TRBD2; V: TRBV7-9; DNA: TGTGCCAGCAGCCGGACCGATAGCGGGAGAGATAGAGAGACCCAGTACTTC; CDR3: CASSRTDSGRDRETQYF
J: TRBJ2-2; size: NA; D: NA; V: TRBV7-3; DNA: TGTGCCAGCAGCTCGACAATCACCGGGGAGCTGTTTTTT; CDR3: CASSSTITGELFF
J: TRBJ2-3; size: NA; D: NA; V: TRBV6-1; DNA: TGTGCCAGCGTTACAGGCGCCAAGGGGCAGTATTTT; CDR3: CASVTGAKGQYF
J: TRBJ2-5; size: NA; D: TRBD2; V: TRBV10-3; DNA: TGTGCCATCAGGGTTAGCGGGTCCCAAGAGACCCAGTACTTC; CDR3: CAIRVSGSQETQYF
J: TRBJ1-1; size: NA; D: NA; V: TRBV9; DNA: TGTGCCAGCAGCCGGGGTATGAACACTGAAGCTTTCTTT; CDR3: CASSRGMNTEAFF
J: TRBJ2-7; size: NA; D: NA; V: TRBV11-2; DNA: TGTGCCAGCAGCTTAGCTTTGGCAGGGGACCACGAGCAGTACTTC; CDR3: CASSLALAGDHEQYF
J: TRBJ2-1; size: few; D: NA; V: TRBV7-2; DNA: TGTGCCAGCAGCTTAGGTGCGACTACTTACAATGAGCAGTTCTTC; CDR3: CASSLGATTYNEQFF
J: TRBJ1-2; size: once; D: TRBD1; V: TRBV6-1; DNA: TGTGCCAGCAGTGCCCTGGGGGACAGGGGGCAGGGCTATGGCTACACCTTC; CDR3: CASSALGDRGQGYGYTF
J: TRBJ1-1; size: NA; D: NA; V: TRBV30; DNA: TGTGCCTGGAGTTACGGGGTCAGGACTGAAGCTTTCTTT; CDR3: CAWSYGVRTEAFF
J: TRBJ2-1; size: NA; D: NA; V: TRBV5-1; DNA: TGCGCCAGCAGCTTGGATACGCGGCGAACCTACAATGAGCAGTTCTTC; CDR3: CASSLDTRRTYNEQFF
J: TRBJ2-1; size: NA; D: TRBD2; V: TRBV19; DNA: TGTGCCAGTAGTATCGCGGGAGGTTTTTACAATGAGCAGTTCTTC; CDR3: CASSIAGGFYNEQFF
J: TRBJ1-2; size: NA; D: TRBD1; V: TRBV6-1; DNA: TGTGCCAGCTATGAATCCGGGACAGGGTGGTCCGGCTACACCTTC; CDR3: CASYESGTGWSGYTF
J: TRBJ2-1; size: NA; D: NA; V: TRBV6-4; DNA: TGTGCCAGCAGTACAGGTCCGGACACTAACAATGAGCAGTTCTTC; CDR3: CASSTGPDTNNEQFF